The entry below gives a single T cell receptor (beta chain) sequence along with its context. The antigen is unknown. The data derive from a study of cytomegalovirus exposure and HLA in healthy donors. Whole-study findings and limits: Accurate HLA-A and HLA-B prediction from TCR beta sequences was reported for most subjects. Segments of the TCR beta V type were, in most cases, productive about 87% or about 30% of the time in an earlier analysis. There were a few CMV-associated chains whose specificity for CMV antigens was confirmed in vitro.

PCR involved 60 Vbeta and 13 Jbeta primers. The table came from immunoSEQ multiplex PCR; TCRdb's copy has only in-frame clones and leaves some out. The table shows roughly 170,000 clones, with 65% to 85% occurring only once. The sequence derives from a woman aged 45 to 65 in good health and CMV-seropositive. The sample comprised PBMCs.

The CDR3 DNA follows: TGTGCCAGCAGCTATGCCCTAGCGGGGGGGCCCTCCTACGAGCAGTACTTC. Amino acid sequence: CASSYALAGGPSYEQYF. The chain uses TRBV7-9 and TRBJ2-5; 12 nucleotides agree with TRBD2. The J call may be wrong; the DNA end is better matched by TRBJ2-7. Germline-derived CDR1 and CDR2 are SEHNR and FQNEAQ (reference sequence). The length of the CDR3 is 17 residues.